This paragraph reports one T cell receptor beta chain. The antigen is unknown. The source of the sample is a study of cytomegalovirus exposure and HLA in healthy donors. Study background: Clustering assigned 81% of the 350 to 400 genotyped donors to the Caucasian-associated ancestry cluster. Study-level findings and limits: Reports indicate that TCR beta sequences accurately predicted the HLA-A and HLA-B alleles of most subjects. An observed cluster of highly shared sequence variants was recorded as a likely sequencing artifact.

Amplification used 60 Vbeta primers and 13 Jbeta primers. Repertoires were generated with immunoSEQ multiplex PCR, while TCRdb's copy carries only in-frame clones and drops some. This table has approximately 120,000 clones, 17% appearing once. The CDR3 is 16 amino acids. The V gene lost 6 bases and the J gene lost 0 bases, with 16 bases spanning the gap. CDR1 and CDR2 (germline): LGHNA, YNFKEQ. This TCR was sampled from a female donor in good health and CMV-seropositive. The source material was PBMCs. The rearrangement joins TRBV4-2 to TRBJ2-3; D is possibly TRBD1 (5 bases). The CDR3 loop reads CASRKQPQASTDTQYF. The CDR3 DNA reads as TGTGCCAGCAGAAAACAACCACAGGCTAGCACAGATACGCAGTATTTT.